These 2 T cell receptor beta chains share one sample of origin, sequenced in a study of CD8 T cells in Susac syndrome (dated by TCRdb to the late 2010s). The library was prepared using the immunoSEQ multiplex PCR assay. RNA was extracted with the RNeasy kit and 0.5 to 1 ug was reverse transcribed using random hexamers. TCRdb reworked the public reads: Q25 trimming with fastp, MiXCR clone assembly, productive beta chains retained. Rows with a matching CDR3 protein are joined into one entry that keeps the most common DNA and genes. For this sample there are tens of thousands of distinct CDR3 sequences; 85% to 95% appear just once. Roughly 0.31% of the sample comes from the top ten. The specimen sequenced was CD4+ T cells from PBMCs. The receptors originated from a human donor with Susac syndrome.

The J gene is TRBJ2-3, the V gene TRBV7-6, with no clear D. V shed 5 bases and J shed 2 bases, with 11 bases lying between them. This CDR3 is built from 14 residues. Looked up from germline, CDR1 is SGHVS and CDR2 is FNYEAQ. The CDR3 nucleotides read TGTGCCAGCAGCCGTAACGGGCCCACAGATACGCAGTATTTT. As protein: CASSRNGPTDTQYF.

The J gene is TRBJ1-5, the V gene TRBV7-9; 7 nucleotides agree with TRBD1. The germline gives CDR1 SEHNR, CDR2 FQNEAQ (reference sequence). Trimming cost V 2 bases and J 2 bases; bases outside gene matches: 6. CDR3 length: 16 amino acids. The CDR3 region has the DNA TGTGCCAGCAGCTTACAGGGGGGATCTGGCAATCAGCCCCAGCATTTT. Translated: CASSLQGGSGNQPQHF. Based on the CDR3 plus reference TRBV7-9 and TRBJ1-5, the full variable domain is DTGVSQNPRHKITKRGQNVTFRCDPISEHNRLYWYRQTLGQGPEFLTYFQNEAQLEKSRLLSDRFSAERPKGSFSTLEIQRTEQGDSAMYLCASSLQGGSGNQPQHFGDGTRLSIL.